Sequencing of this T cell receptor (beta chain) was carried out in a study of T cell repertoires in cytomegalovirus infection. The wider study: Indications of both CMV infection and matching HLA type were provided by public TCR beta signatures.

Study conclusions and caveats: In two of eight donors, the top clonotype was HLA-C-restricted CMV-specific. There were carriers of CMV plus the relevant HLA, and cumulative public TCR beta family frequency identified them.

The CDR3 has 17 residues. Trimming removed 0 bases from V and 3 bases from J; junction bases left unmatched: 4. The germline V gene encodes CDR1 LGHNA and CDR2 YSLEER. MiXCR, run by TCRdb on the reads, gives a single entry per CDR3 protein. The sample has approximately 180,000 distinct CDR3 sequences, approximately 18% seen once. Comments on this clonotype: As yet, its antigen is unknown.

The sequence was obtained from a human donor in good health (CMV status not recorded). Some clones in this sample may be carry-over from other donors' samples. Sequenced material: CD8+ T cells from PBMCs. This sequence joins TRBV4-3 and TRBJ2-2; 10 positions match TRBD2. CDR3 sequence reads: CASSQEPTSGDTGELFF. The DNA for the CDR3 is TGCGCCAGCAGCCAAGAGCCCACTAGCGGGGACACCGGGGAGCTGTTTTTT.